This entry lists 25 T cell receptor beta chains sequenced from one sample in a study of T cell repertoires in cytomegalovirus infection. What these receptors recognize is not known. TCRdb reprocessed the reads with MiXCR, giving one entry per CDR3 protein. The table records hundreds of thousands of distinct CDR3 sequences, 31% of them present only once. Sequences were derived from cultured CD8+ T cells from PBMCs, sampled from culture after CMV antigen stimulation. The receptors come from a human donor in good health (CMV status not recorded). Some clones in this sample may be carry-over from other donors' samples.

This clonotype was seen a handful of times. This chain uses TRBV6-5 with TRBJ1-1; D perhaps matches TRBD1 (5 bases). Trimming removed 2 bases at V and 1 base at J, with 17 bases between. This CDR3 region has 17 residues. Germline CDR1 and CDR2: MNHEY and SVGAGI. DNA of the CDR3: TGTGCCAGCAGTTACGGGACCTCGGACCTACGGAACACTGAAGCTTTCTTT. Protein: CASSYGTSDLRNTEAFF.

J is TRBJ2-4 and V is TRBV14; D is possibly TRBD1 (5 bases). V was cut by 1 base and J by 1 base, with 14 bases left in between. The CDR3 totals 17 residues. Germline V lookup: CDR1 SGHDN, CDR2 FVKESK. CDR3 in amino acids: CASSQASRALAKNIQYF. CDR3 sequence (DNA): TGTGCCAGCAGCCAAGCTTCCAGGGCTTTGGCCAAAAACATTCAGTACTTC. The whole variable domain, remainder taken from reference TRBV14 and TRBJ2-4, is EAGVTQFPSHSVIEKGQTVTLRCDPISGHDNLYWYRRVMGKEIKFLLHFVKESKQDESGMPNNRFLAERTGGTYSTLKVQPAELEDSGVYFCASSQASRALAKNIQYFGAGTRLSVL.

The chain recombines TRBV12-3 or TRBV12-4 with TRBJ2-1; D is ambiguous. There are 16 residues in the CDR3. Trimming took off 3 bases at V and 7 bases at J, with 19 bases between the two ends. The CDR3 is CASSFLGNSNPNEQFF. The DNA of the CDR3 is TGTGCCAGCAGTTTCCTCGGAAATAGCAATCCAAATGAGCAGTTCTTC.

The chain employs TRBV6-6 and TRBJ2-7, with TRBD1 identical over 7 bases. This CDR3 comprises 15 residues. Germline V gene data show CDR1 as MNHNY and CDR2 as SVGAGI (reference sequence). Unmatched junction bases numbered 9, after V lost 4 bases and J lost 3 bases. This CDR3 is CASSSRDSYFYEQYF. CDR3 in DNA: TGTGCCAGCAGTTCACGGGACAGTTATTTCTACGAGCAGTACTTC.

The rearrangement links TRBV7-2 to TRBJ2-5; D unresolved. CDR1 and CDR2 (germline): SGHTA, FQGNSA. The CDR3 runs 16 residues. The V end lost 6 bases, the J end lost 2 bases, and 19 bases lay between the germline ends. The CDR3 DNA reads as TGTGCCAGCAGTCCTGCTTCGTGGGCGGAACAAGAGACCCAGTACTTC. Protein sequence: CASSPASWAEQETQYF.

This clonotype has a count of ten or more. This sequence joins TRBV7-4 and TRBJ1-1; the D is unclear. This CDR3 region has 12 residues. Germline V CDR1 and CDR2: SGHVT, SQSDAQ. The V end was cut by 6 bases, the J end by 11 bases, with 16 bases between. As DNA, the CDR3 is TGTGCCAGCAGTCCCACGACCGCGGACGCTTTCTTT. Protein: CASSPTTADAFF. The full variable domain, with the rest looked up from reference TRBV7-4 and TRBJ1-1, is GAGVSQSPRYKVAKRGRDVALRCDSISGHVTLYWYRQTLGQGSEVLTYSQSDAQRDKSGRPSGRFSAERPERSVSTLKIQRTEQGDSAVYLCASSPTTADAFFGQGTRLTVV.

The table lists this clonotype with a few counts. The CDR3 region has the DNA TGTGCCAGCAGCACCCATGAGGGGTTGGCCAAAAACATTCAGTACTTC. Translated, it gives CASSTHEGLAKNIQYF. The chain has TRBV6-5 and TRBJ2-4; the D call may be TRBD1 or TRBD2 (5 bases each). Looked up from germline, CDR1 is MNHEY and CDR2 is SVGAGI. Between the trimmed V and J ends, which lost 6 bases and 1 base, there was a span of 16 bases. This CDR3 has 16 residues.

This clonotype has only a few counts. The chain carries TRBV6-2 or TRBV6-3 and TRBJ2-1, with a weak D call TRBD2 (5 bases). This CDR3 has 13 residues. V lost 2 bases to trimming and J lost 5 bases, with 7 bases between them. Germline V CDR1 and CDR2: MNHEY, SVGEGT. The CDR3 DNA reads TGTGCCAGCAGTTACGGAGGCCACAATGAGCAGTTCTTC. Amino acids: CASSYGGHNEQFF.

This clonotype has a handful of counts. The V call is TRBV7-3, the J call TRBJ2-6; a weak D match, TRBD1 (6 bases). Trimming took 8 bases from V and 4 from J, leaving 24 bases between them. Germline CDR1 SGHTA, CDR2 FQGTGA. The CDR3 sequence is 18 residues long. The CDR3 DNA reads as TGTGCCAGCGCTTGGGTGACAGGACTCCTTCCCGGGGCCAACGTCCTGACTTTC. Protein: CASAWVTGLLPGANVLTF.

The chain combines TRBV7-6 with TRBJ2-3; 7 positions agree with TRBD1. The CDR3 extends over 14 amino acids. The ends lost 1 base at V and 6 bases at J; junction bases unmatched: 4. Looked up from germline, CDR1 is SGHVS and CDR2 is FNYEAQ. CDR3 loop: CASSLGPTGDTQYF. The DNA for the CDR3 is TGTGCCAGCAGCTTAGGGCCGACAGGGGATACGCAGTATTTT.

This clonotype was seen a few times. J is TRBJ2-2 and V is TRBV7-9, with TRBD2 matching 8 bases. CDR3 length: 16 residues. Germline V gives CDR1 SEHNR, CDR2 FQNEAQ (reference sequence). V shed 3 bases and J 2 bases; nucleotides not matched to a gene: 5. CDR3 sequence: CASSLSSGVNTGELFF. CDR3 DNA sequence: TGTGCCAGCAGCTTGAGTAGCGGGGTTAACACCGGGGAGCTGTTTTTT.

The sample holds a few counts of this clonotype. The chain is built from TRBV2 and TRBJ1-2; D is unclear. V was clipped by 1 base and J by 0 bases, with 9 bases between them. From germline, CDR1 is SNHLY and CDR2 FYNNEI. CDR3 length: 15 amino acids. In nucleotides, the CDR3 is TGTGCCAGCAGTGAAGGGGCCCTAACTAACTATGGCTACACCTTC. Its translation is CASSEGALTNYGYTF.

This clonotype was recorded many times. This chain joins TRBV7-2 and TRBJ2-3, with D possibly being TRBD1 or TRBD2 (5 bases each). This CDR3 has 15 residues. Trimming left V 5 bases short and J 6 bases short, with 18 bases between. The germline gives CDR1 SGHTA, CDR2 FQGNSA. The CDR3: CASSLTGTSGDTQYF. The CDR3 DNA is TGTGCCAGCAGCCTCACCGGGACCTCCGGGGATACGCAGTATTTT.

This clonotype appeared a few times. The CDR3 loop reads CASSTGGLNQPQHF. CDR3 DNA: TGTGCCAGCAGTACGGGGGGCCTGAATCAGCCCCAGCATTTT. V is TRBV6-1 and J is TRBJ1-5; D possibly corresponds to TRBD1 (6 bases). V dropped 5 bases and J dropped 4 bases, with 12 bases sitting between them. Per the germline V gene, CDR1 is MNHNS and CDR2 is SASEGT. CDR3 length equals 14 residues.

This clonotype was found a few times. The chain uses TRBV19 and TRBJ2-7; 7 bases align to TRBD2. The CDR3 covers 15 residues. V was clipped by 2 bases and J by 3 bases; unmatched bases: 7. Germline V gene lookup returns CDR1 LNHDA and CDR2 SQIVND (reference sequence). CDR3 amino acids: CASSIILAGIYEQYV. The CDR3, as DNA: TGTGCCAGTAGTATAATATTAGCGGGCATCTACGAGCAGTACGTC.

The chain combines TRBV13 with TRBJ1-6; D remains unclear. The V gene's germline CDR1 is PRHDT and CDR2 FYEKMQ (reference sequence). This CDR3 has 13 amino acids. The germline V and J ends were trimmed by 5 bases and 7 bases, with 9 bases remaining between them. The CDR3 sequence: CASSRFSNSPLHF. CDR3 sequence (DNA): TGTGCCAGCAGCCGATTCTCCAATTCACCCCTCCACTTT.

This clonotype has a handful of counts. The chain couples TRBV6-1 to TRBJ2-5; TRBD1 aligns across 9 bases. The CDR3 sequence is 15 residues long. V was clipped by 5 bases and J by 4 bases; unmatched bases: 8. Per the germline V gene, CDR1 is MNHNS and CDR2 is SASEGT. The CDR3 DNA follows: TGTGCCAGCAGTCAATACCGGGACAGGGTAGAGACCCAGTACTTC. This encodes CASSQYRDRVETQYF.

This clonotype was counted only a few times. The chain uses TRBV2 and TRBJ2-1, with D perhaps being TRBD1 or TRBD2 (6 bases each). The V end lost 11 bases, the J end lost 6 bases, and 14 bases lay between the germline ends. The CDR3 is 12 residues long. Germline CDR1 reads SNHLY; CDR2 reads FYNNEI. As DNA, the CDR3 is TGTGCCTCTGAGGGGGAGGCCAATGAGCAGTTCTTC. It codes for CASEGEANEQFF.

This clonotype was picked up one time. The V and J genes are TRBV12-3 or TRBV12-4 and TRBJ1-1; D is possibly TRBD1 (5 bases). V lost 3 bases to trimming and J lost 4 bases, with 15 bases between them. CDR3 length equals 15 residues. CDR3 coding DNA: TGTGCCAGCAGTTTTACTTCGGGGGTTTTCACTGAAGCTTTCTTT. This sequence encodes CASSFTSGVFTEAFF.

In its sample, this clonotype was seen a few times. The rearrangement joins TRBV27 to TRBJ1-2; D is unresolved. Germline lookup yields CDR1 MNHEY and CDR2 SMNVEV (reference sequence). The CDR3 covers 15 residues. V lost 6 bases to trimming and J lost 8 bases, with 22 bases between them. This CDR3 is CASSPPGLKTQGYTF. In DNA form, the CDR3 reads TGTGCCAGCAGCCCACCGGGCCTCAAGACTCAGGGCTACACCTTC.

The CDR3 region is CASTGGVETQYF. The CDR3 nucleotides are TGTGCCAGCACTGGAGGGGTGGAGACCCAGTACTTC. The gene calls are TRBV2 and TRBJ2-5; possible D gene TRBD2, 6 bases. There are 12 residues in the CDR3. CDR1 is SNHLY, CDR2 FYNNEI, per germline. Trimming took 7 bases from V and 5 from J, leaving 11 bases between them.

The V call is TRBV28, the J call TRBJ2-7, with 12 bases matching TRBD1. Germline V gene data show CDR1 as MDHEN and CDR2 as SYDVKM. The CDR3 runs 15 residues. With 5 bases clipped from V and 7 bases from J, the junction kept 9 bases outside the gene matches. CDR3 nucleotides: TGTGCCAGCAGTCTAACGGGACAGGGGGCGGAGGAGCAGTACGTC. Amino acid sequence: CASSLTGQGAEEQYV.

This clonotype was observed a handful of times. This sequence joins TRBV7-6 and TRBJ2-5; D unresolved. V lost 1 base and J lost 5, with 8 bases in between. This CDR3 region has 13 residues. Per germline, CDR1 SGHVS and CDR2 FNYEAQ. As DNA, the CDR3 is TGTGCCAGCAGCTTAGATAGAATGGAGACCCAGTACTTC. It encodes CASSLDRMETQYF.

CDR3 nucleotide sequence: TGTGCCAGCAGCTTAGGCCTCCGGGGTAGGGGCTCCTACGAGCAGTACTTC. This codes for CASSLGLRGRGSYEQYF. The genes are TRBV13 and TRBJ2-7; D might be TRBD1 or TRBD2, each matching 5 bases. Per the germline V gene, CDR1 is PRHDT and CDR2 is FYEKMQ (reference sequence). V lost 0 bases to trimming and J lost 0 bases, with 15 bases between them. The CDR3 runs 17 residues.

This clonotype came up many times. CDR3 amino acids: CSARDHGQVFDIQYF. CDR3 DNA sequence: TGCAGTGCTAGAGATCACGGCCAGGTCTTTGACATTCAGTACTTC. This chain connects TRBV20-1 to TRBJ2-4; D ambiguous. The CDR3 runs 15 residues. Germline assignment: CDR1 DFQATT and CDR2 SNEGSKA (reference sequence). With 0 bases removed from V and 8 bases from J, the gap between germline ends came to 17 bases.